The sequence of this TCR beta chain was determined in a study of T-cell reconstitution after alpha-beta-depleted transplantation in children. The CDR3 sequence is 17 residues long. CDR1 SGHTA and CDR2 FQGNSA come from the germline V gene. Trimming left V 3 bases short and J 6 bases short, with 23 bases between. Unique molecular identifiers featured in how the TCRbeta library was prepared. TCRdb re-analysed the PCR reads in MiXCR, keeping a single row per CDR3 protein. The sample includes about 190,000 distinct CDR3 sequences, roughly 7.5% of them seen just once. The receptor was isolated from a human donor who donated a stem cell graft to a child with Wiskott-Aldrich syndrome. The chain joins TRBV7-2 to TRBJ1-2; TRBD1 is a possible D gene (5 bases). Sequencing used PBMCs from the stem cell graft donor, obtained from the stem cell graft. The CDR3 loop reads CASSFPSRQRKKDGYTF. CDR3 nucleotides: TGTGCCAGCAGCTTCCCCTCAAGACAGCGAAAGAAGGATGGCTACACCTTC.